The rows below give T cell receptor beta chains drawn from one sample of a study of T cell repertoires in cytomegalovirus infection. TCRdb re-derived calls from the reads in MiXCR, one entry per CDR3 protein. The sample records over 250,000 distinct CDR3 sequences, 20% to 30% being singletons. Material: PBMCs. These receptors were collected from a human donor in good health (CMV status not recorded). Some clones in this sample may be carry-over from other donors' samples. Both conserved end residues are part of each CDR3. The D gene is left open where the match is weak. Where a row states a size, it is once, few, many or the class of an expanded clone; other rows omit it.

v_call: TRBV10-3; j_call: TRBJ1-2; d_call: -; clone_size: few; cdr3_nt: TGTGCCATCAAGTTCAGCTCTGGCTACACCTTC; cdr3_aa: CAIKFSSGYTF
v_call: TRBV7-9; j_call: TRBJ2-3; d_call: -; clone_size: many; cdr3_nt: TGTGCCAGCAGCTTCGGACAGAGCACAGATACGCAGTATTTT; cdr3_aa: CASSFGQSTDTQYF
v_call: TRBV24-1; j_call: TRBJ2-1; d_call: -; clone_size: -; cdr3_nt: TGTGCCACCAGTGATTTCCGGGGTGAGCAGTTCTTC; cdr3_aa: CATSDFRGEQFF
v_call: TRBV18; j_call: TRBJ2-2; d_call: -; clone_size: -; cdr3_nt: TGTGCCAGCTCCCACGTCGACACCGGGGAGCTGTTTTTT; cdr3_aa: CASSHVDTGELFF
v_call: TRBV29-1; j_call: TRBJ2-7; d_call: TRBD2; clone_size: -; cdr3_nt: TGCAGCGTTGGACTAGCGGGAGGCCATCAGTACTTC; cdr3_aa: CSVGLAGGHQYF
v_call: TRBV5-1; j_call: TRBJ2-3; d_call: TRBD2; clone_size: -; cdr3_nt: TGCGCCAGCAGCTTGGCCGGACTAGTATCAGATACGCAGTATTTT; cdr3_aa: CASSLAGLVSDTQYF
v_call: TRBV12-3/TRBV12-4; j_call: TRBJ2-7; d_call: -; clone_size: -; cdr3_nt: TGTGCCAGCAGCGTAGACCGCTACGAGCAGTACTTC; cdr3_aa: CASSVDRYEQYF
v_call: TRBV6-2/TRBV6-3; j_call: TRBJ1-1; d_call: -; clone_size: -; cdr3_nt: TGTGCCAGCAGTGGAGGAGAGGGCTCTGAAGCTTTCTTT; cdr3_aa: CASSGGEGSEAFF
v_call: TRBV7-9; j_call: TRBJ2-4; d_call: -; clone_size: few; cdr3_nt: TGTGCCAGCAGCTTAGCGCTAGCCACCAAAAACATTCAGTACTTC; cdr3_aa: CASSLALATKNIQYF
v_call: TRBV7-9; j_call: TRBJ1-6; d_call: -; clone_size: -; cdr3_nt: TGTGCCAGCAGCTTAGGGAGCCGGGGAATTTCACCCCTCCACTTT; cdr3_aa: CASSLGSRGISPLHF
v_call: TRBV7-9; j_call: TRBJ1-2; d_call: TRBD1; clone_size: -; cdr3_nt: TGTGCCAGCAGACTCTGGACAGGGGCCTCTAACTATGGCTACACCTTC; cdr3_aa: CASRLWTGASNYGYTF
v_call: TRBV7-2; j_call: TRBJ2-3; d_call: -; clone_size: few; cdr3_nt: TGTGCCAGCAGCTGGACCTGGGCAGCACGAACAGATACGCAGTATTTT; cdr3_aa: CASSWTWAARTDTQYF
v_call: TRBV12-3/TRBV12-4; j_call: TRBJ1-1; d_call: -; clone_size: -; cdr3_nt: TGTGCCAGCAGTTTTCTTTCCGGGCGGTTGAACACTGAAGCTTTCTTT; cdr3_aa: CASSFLSGRLNTEAFF
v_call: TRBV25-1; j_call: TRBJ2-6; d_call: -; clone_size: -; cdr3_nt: TGTGCCAGCAGTGTGCACTCTGGGGCCAACGTCCTGACTTTC; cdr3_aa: CASSVHSGANVLTF
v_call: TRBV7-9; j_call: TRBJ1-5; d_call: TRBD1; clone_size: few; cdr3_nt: TGTGCCAGCAGCAAAACAGGGGATCAGCCCCAGCATTTT; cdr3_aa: CASSKTGDQPQHF
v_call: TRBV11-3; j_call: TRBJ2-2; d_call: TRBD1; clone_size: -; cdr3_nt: TGTGCCAGCAGAGACAGGGCGAACACCGGGGAGCTGTTTTTT; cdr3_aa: CASRDRANTGELFF
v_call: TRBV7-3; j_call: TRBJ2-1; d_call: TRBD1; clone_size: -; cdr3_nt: TGTGCCAGCAGTCGGGACAGATCCTACAATGAGCAGTTCTTC; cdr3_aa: CASSRDRSYNEQFF
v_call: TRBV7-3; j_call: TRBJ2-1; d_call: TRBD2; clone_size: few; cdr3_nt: TGTGCCAGCAGCTCCCGACTAGCGGGGTCCGGTGAGCAGTTCTTC; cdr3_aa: CASSSRLAGSGEQFF
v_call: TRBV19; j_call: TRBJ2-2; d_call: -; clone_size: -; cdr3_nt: TGTGCCAGTAGTATGCCCGGATCATGGCAGTCCCAAAACACCGGGGAGCTGTTTTTT; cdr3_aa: CASSMPGSWQSQNTGELFF
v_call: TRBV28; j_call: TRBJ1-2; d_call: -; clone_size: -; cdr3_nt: TGTGCCAGCAGTTTTCAGCAGGGGACCTTATTCAACGTTGGCTACACCTTC; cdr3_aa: CASSFQQGTLFNVGYTF
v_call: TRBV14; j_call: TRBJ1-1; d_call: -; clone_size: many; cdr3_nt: TGTGCCAGCAGCCAAGACTGGACCACGAACACTGAAGCTTTCTTT; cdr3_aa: CASSQDWTTNTEAFF
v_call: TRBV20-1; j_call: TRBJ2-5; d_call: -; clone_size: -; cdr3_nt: TGCAGTGCTAGACACGTTAGGGTTGGAAAAGAGACCCAGTACTTC; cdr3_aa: CSARHVRVGKETQYF
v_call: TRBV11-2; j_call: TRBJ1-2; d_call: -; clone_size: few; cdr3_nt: TGTGCCAGCAGCTTAATCGGGGGAGCTAACTATGGCTACACCTTC; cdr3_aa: CASSLIGGANYGYTF
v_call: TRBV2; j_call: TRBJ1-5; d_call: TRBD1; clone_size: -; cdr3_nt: TGTGCCAGCAGGGGACAGGGGTTTGGCAATCAGCCCCAGCATTTT; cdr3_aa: CASRGQGFGNQPQHF
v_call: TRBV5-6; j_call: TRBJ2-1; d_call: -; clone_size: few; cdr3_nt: TGTGCCAGCAGCATCGCATGGGCGTCCTACAATGAGCAGTTCTTC; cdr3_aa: CASSIAWASYNEQFF
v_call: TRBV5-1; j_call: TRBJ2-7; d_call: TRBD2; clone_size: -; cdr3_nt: TGCGCCAGCAGCTTGGGGACTAGTGCCGAGCAGTACTTC; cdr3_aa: CASSLGTSAEQYF
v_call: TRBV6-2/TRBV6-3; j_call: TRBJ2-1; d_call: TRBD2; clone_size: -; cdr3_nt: TGTGCCAGCAGTTGGGTAAGCGGGAGCTACAATGAGCAGTTCTTC; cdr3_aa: CASSWVSGSYNEQFF
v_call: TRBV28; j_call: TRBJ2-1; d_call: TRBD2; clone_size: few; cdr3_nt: TGTGCCAGCCGACTAGCGGGGCTAAATGAGCAGTTCTTC; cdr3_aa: CASRLAGLNEQFF
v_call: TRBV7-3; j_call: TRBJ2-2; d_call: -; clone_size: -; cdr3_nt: TGTGCCAGCAGCCGTCCCCCCGGGGAGCTGTTTTTT; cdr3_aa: CASSRPPGELFF
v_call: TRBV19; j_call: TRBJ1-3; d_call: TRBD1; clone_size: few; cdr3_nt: TGTGCCAGTCGAAGTCCGGGACAGGAAGGAAACACCATATATTTT; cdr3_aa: CASRSPGQEGNTIYF
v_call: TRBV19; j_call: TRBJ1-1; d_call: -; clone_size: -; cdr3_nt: TGTGCCAGTAGTATTAGACAGGCGAACACTGAAGCTTTCTTT; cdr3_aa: CASSIRQANTEAFF
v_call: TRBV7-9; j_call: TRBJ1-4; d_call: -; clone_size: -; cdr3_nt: TGTGCCAGCAGCCAACGGAGGGACAAGTTTAATGAAAAACTGTTTTTT; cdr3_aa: CASSQRRDKFNEKLFF
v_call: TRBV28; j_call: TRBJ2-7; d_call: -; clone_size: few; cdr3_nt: TGTGCCAGCAGTTTATCCTGGACAGCCTACGAGCAGTACTTC; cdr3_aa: CASSLSWTAYEQYF
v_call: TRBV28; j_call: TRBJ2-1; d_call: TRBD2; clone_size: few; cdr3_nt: TGTGCCAGCAGACCAACTAGCGGGGGGAGGTTTACTGAGCAGTTCTTC; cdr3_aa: CASRPTSGGRFTEQFF
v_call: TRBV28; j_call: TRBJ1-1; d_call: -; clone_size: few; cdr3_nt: TGTGCCAGCAGTCTACCTCGGGGGCCCGAAGCTTTCTTT; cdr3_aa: CASSLPRGPEAFF
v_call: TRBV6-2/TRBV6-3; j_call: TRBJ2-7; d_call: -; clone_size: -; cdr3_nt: TGTGCCAGCAGTCGCCTAGGCGTAAGCTCCTACGAGCAGTACTTC; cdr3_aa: CASSRLGVSSYEQYF
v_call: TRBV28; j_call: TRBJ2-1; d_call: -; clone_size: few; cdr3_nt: TGTGCCGCCCTCCGGGACTACAATGAGCAGTTCTTC; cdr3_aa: CAALRDYNEQFF
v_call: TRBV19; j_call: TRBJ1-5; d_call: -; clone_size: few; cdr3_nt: TGTGCCAGTAGTTCAAACAGGGTGAGCAATCAGCCCCAGCATTTT; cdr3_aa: CASSSNRVSNQPQHF
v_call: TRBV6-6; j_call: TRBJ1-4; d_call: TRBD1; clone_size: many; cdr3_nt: TGTGCCAGCACCGGACAGGTCGGCTATGAAAAACTGTTTTTT; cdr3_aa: CASTGQVGYEKLFF
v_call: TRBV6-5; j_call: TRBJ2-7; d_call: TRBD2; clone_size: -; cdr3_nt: TGTGCCAGCAGTTCAACGACTAGCGGGGCCGACTACGAGCAGTACTTC; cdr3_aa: CASSSTTSGADYEQYF
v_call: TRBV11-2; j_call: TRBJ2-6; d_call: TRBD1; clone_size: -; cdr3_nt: TGTGCCAGCAGCTTAGATGGGAAAAGAGGGGGCGGTGGGGCCAACGTCCTGACTTTC; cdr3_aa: CASSLDGKRGGGGANVLTF
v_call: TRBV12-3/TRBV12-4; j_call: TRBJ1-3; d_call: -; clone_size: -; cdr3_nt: TGTGCCAGCACAATGGGAGGCAGGCGCTCTGGAAACACCATATATTTT; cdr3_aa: CASTMGGRRSGNTIYF
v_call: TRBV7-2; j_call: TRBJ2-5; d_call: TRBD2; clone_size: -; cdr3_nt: TGTGCCAGCAGCTCGCGACTAGCGGGGGTGAGAGAGACCCAGTACTTC; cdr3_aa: CASSSRLAGVRETQYF
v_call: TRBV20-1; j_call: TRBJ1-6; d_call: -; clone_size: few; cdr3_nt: TGCAGTGCTAGAGGTGGATCGGACACAAGCTCCTATAATTCACCCCTCCACTTT; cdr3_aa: CSARGGSDTSSYNSPLHF
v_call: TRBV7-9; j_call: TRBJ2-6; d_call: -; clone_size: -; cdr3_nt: TGTGCCAGCAGCTTTTTGGGGCTGGCTGGGGCCAACGTCCTGACTTTC; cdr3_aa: CASSFLGLAGANVLTF
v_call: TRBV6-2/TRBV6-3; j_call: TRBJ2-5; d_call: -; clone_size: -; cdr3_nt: TGTGCCAGCACCCTAACTAGCAGCGAGACCCAGTACTTC; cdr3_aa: CASTLTSSETQYF
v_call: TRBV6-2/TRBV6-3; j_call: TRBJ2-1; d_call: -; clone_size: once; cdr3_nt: TGTGCCAGCAGCAGTCGGACGGAGAATGAGCGGTTCTTC; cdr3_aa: CASSSRTENERFF
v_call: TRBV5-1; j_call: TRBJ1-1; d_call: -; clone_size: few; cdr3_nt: TGCGCCAGCAGCTGGGAGGAAGTGAATGAAGCTTTCTTT; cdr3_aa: CASSWEEVNEAFF
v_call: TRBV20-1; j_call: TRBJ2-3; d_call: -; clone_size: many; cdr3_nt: TGCAGTGCTAGTCTATCCGGGATGGGACCAGATACGCAGTATTTT; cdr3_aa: CSASLSGMGPDTQYF
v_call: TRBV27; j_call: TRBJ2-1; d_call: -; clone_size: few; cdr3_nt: TGTGCCAGCAGCCCCACTACAACGCAAAACAATGAGCAGTTCTTC; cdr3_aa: CASSPTTTQNNEQFF
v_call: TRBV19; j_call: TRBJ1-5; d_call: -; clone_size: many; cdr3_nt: TGTGCCAGTACCGCGGACCCTTTAAGCAATCAGCCCCAGCATTTT; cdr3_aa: CASTADPLSNQPQHF
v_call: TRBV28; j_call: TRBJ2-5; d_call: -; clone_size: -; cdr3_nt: TGTGCCAGCAGTTTGACACCCGGAGCTCAGTACTTC; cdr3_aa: CASSLTPGAQYF
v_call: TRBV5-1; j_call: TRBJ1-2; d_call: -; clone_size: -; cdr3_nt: TGCGCCAGCAGCCCGGTCGGGGATGGCTACACCTTC; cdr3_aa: CASSPVGDGYTF
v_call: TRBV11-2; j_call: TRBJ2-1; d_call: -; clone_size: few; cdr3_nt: TGTGCCAGCAGCTTATTAGGAGTAGACAATGAGCAGTTCTTC; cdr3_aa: CASSLLGVDNEQFF
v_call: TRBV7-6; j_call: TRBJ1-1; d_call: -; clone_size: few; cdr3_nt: TGTGCCAGCAGCTTCGGAGCCAGGAACACTGAAGCTTTCTTT; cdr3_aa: CASSFGARNTEAFF
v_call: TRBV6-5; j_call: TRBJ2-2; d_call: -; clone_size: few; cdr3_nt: TGTGCCAGCAGTTGGCAGAGGGACACCGGGGAGCTGTTTTTT; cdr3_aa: CASSWQRDTGELFF